This note documents a single TCR beta chain sequence. The count of this clone is one. Its antigen remains unidentified. No clone much larger than this one lies a single base away; base qualities are absent. The germline V gene encodes CDR1 LGHDT and CDR2 YNNKEL (reference sequence). V is cut by 5 bases and J by 2 bases, and the space between the germline ends is 15 bases. From the cysteine through the phenylalanine, the CDR3 covers 15 amino acids. Of the read, only the CDR3 DNA is kept; its 45 bases are in frame from base 1. The immunoSEQ Assay, a bias-controlled multiplex PCR, was used to amplify TCRbeta CDR3 regions from genomic DNA. The study's processing was this. The number of nucleated cells in each sample was estimated by amplification of reference gene primers within the assay. To quantify the absolute abundance of each unique TCRbeta CDR3 rearrangement, sequence reads were collapsed and filtered. For each sample, productive Simpson clonality was calculated as the square root of Simpson's diversity index across productive rearrangements. TCRdb's version of the immuneACCESS table is confined to in-frame rearrangements and falls short of the full clone set. An unresolved V gene accounts for under half of the shortfall where checked; the remainder is of unknown origin. That table furnishes V, J and clone size, whereas the DNA furnished D and trimming. Within this sample are roughly 110,000 clones, with roughly 80% of them counted one time only. Of the sample, approximately 8.1% is held by the ten largest clones.

This sample was taken from a study of blood T cell repertoires in COVID-19 (TCRdb year 2020). A note on the overall study: Samples from collaborators originated in the United States, Italy and Spain and spanned both the acute and convalescent phases of COVID-19. The sample metadata nearly always contained a de-identified subject ID, COVID-19 status, age in years and sex. The material from the prospective study consisted of cDNA or gDNA derived from T cells, B-cell-depleted T cells, or PBMCs. Samples came from the ongoing ImmuneRACE study (first 160 participants) plus 1,254 subjects from 6 global collaborators. The dataset comprised deeply sampled blood TCRbeta repertoires from subjects exposed to, actively infected with, or recovered from COVID-19. Where available, HLA class I and class II types were taken from metadata supplied by the sample provider and were not determined by assay-based typing. The repertoires were released in a freely available public database intended as a resource for research on the immune response to SARS-CoV-2.

The research as a whole found: The quantity of clinical and demographic metadata differed by source and by participant and was supplied without curation.

The collaborating institutions used their own protocols to collect whole blood in K2EDTA tubes. Collaborator samples were shipped for TCRbeta analysis as frozen whole blood, isolated PBMCs, or DNA extracted from either sample type. The clonotype was recovered from a middle-aged woman with acute or convalescent COVID-19. This sequence uses TRBV3-1 (or the pseudogene TRBV3-2) and TRBJ1-1; 6 matching bases give a weak D call of TRBD1. Input material: peripheral blood. In nucleotide form, the sequence is TGTGCCAGCAGCTCGATGCCGGGACACAACACTGAAGCTTTCTTT. The translation is CASSSMPGHNTEAFF.